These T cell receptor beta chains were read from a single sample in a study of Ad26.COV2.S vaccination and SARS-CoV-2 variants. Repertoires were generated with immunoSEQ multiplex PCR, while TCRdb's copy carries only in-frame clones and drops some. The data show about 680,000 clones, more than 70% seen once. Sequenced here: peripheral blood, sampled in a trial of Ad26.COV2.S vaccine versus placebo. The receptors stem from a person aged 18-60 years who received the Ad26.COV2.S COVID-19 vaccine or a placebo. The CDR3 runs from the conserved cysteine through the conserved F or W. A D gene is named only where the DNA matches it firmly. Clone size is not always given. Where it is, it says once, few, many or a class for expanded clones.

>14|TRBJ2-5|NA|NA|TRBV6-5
TGTGCCAGCAGTTACTCGATATTGGCTGACGCCCAGTACTTC
CASSYSILADAQYF
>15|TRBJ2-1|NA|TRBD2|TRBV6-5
TGTGCCAGCAGTCTCTTAGCGGGAGGGCTCGGTGAGCAGTTCTTC
CASSLLAGGLGEQFF
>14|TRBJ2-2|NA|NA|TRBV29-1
TGCAGCGTTCTGGAGTTTTTGGGGACCGGGGAGCTGTTTTTT
CSVLEFLGTGELFF
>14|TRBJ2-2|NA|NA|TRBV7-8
TGTGCCAGCAGCTTTTCAGGGGACACCGGGGAGCTGTTTTTT
CASSFSGDTGELFF
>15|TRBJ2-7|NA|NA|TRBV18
TGTGCCAGCTCACCGTTTAAAGGAGGTTCCTACGAGCAGTACTTC
CASSPFKGGSYEQYF
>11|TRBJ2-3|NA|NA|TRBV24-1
TGTGCCACCAGCTTGGGAGATACGCAGTATTTT
CATSLGDTQYF
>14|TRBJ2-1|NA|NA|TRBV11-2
TGTGCCAGCACCTCTAGCCTCGCTTCGGATGAGCAGTTCTTC
CASTSSLASDEQFF
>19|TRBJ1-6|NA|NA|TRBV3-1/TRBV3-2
TGTGCCAGCAGCCAAGAACCCACTTGGCAGGCGCGCTCTAATTCACCCCTCCACTTT
CASSQEPTWQARSNSPLHF
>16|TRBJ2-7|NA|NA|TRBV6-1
TGTGCCAGCAGTGAAGGCCTAATGGGGCTTCCCTACGAGCAGTACTTC
CASSEGLMGLPYEQYF
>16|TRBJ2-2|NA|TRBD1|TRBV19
TGTGCCAGTGGAGGGACAGGGGGGTCGAACACCGGGGAGCTGTTTTTT
CASGGTGGSNTGELFF
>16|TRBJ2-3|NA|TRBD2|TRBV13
TGTGCCAGCAGCCGCAGGGAGGGAACTAGCACAGATACGCAGTATTTT
CASSRREGTSTDTQYF
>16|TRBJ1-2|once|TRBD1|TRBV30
TGTGCCTGGAGTAGTGGGACAGCTGGTCAGGGGGGTGGCTACACCTTC
CAWSSGTAGQGGGYTF
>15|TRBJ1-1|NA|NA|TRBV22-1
TGTCCTGGGAGCGTAGGGACAGGTAAGAACACTGAAGCTTTCTTT
CPGSVGTGKNTEAFF
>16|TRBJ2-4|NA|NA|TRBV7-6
TGTGCCAGCAGCTTAGAAAGGGCGCCTCTGACTGGCATTCAGTACTTC
CASSLERAPLTGIQYF
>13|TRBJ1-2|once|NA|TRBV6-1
TGTGCCAGCAGTGAAGATGCAAACTATGGCTACACCTTC
CASSEDANYGYTF
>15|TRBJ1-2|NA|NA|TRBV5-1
TGCGCCAGCGGCCGGACGGGCGGGGAGGGCTCGGGCTACACCTTC
CASGRTGGEGSGYTF
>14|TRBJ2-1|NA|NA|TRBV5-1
TGCGCCAGCAGCTTCGGACAGATCCACAATGAGCAGTTCTTC
CASSFGQIHNEQFF
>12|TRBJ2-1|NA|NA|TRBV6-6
TGTGCCAGCAGCCCGGGCCCCCAGTGGCAGTTCTTC
CASSPGPQWQFF
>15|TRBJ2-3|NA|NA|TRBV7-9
TGTGCCAGCAGCCCGACTAGACTAATCACAGATACGCAGTATTTT
CASSPTRLITDTQYF
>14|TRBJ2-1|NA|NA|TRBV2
TGTGCCAGCAGTGAGGGTATGGGGGATGATGAGCAGTTCTTC
CASSEGMGDDEQFF
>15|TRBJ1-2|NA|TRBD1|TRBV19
TGTGCCAGTAGTGGTGAGGGACAGGGAATCTATGGCTACACCTTC
CASSGEGQGIYGYTF
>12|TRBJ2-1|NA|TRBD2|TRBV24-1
TGTGCCACCAGTGATACCAGCGGGGGGTGGTTCTTC
CATSDTSGGWFF
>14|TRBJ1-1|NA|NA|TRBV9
TGTGCCAGCAGCTGGCAGGATGGTTCCACTGAAGCTTTCTTT
CASSWQDGSTEAFF
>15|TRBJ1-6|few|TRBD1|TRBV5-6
TGTGCCAGCAGCCCTGGGACAGTCTATAATTCACCCCTCCACTTT
CASSPGTVYNSPLHF
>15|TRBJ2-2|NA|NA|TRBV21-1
TGTGCCAGCAGCCAACCGCGGGGGAGGGCCGGGGAGCTGTTTTTT
CASSQPRGRAGELFF
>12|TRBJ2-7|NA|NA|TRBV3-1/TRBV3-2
TGTGCCAGCAGCCAGTTCCGGGACCACCTCTATTTC
CASSQFRDHLYF
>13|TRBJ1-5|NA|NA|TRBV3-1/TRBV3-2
TGTGCCAGCAGCCAGGGGGCAGGGCAGCCCCAGCATTTT
CASSQGAGQPQHF
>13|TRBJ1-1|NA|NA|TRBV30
TGTGCCTGGAGGGGATTATTGAACACTGAAGCTTTCTTT
CAWRGLLNTEAFF
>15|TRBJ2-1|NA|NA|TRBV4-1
TGCGCCAGCAGCCAAGAGGGGAGAGGAAACAATGAGCAGTTCTTC
CASSQEGRGNNEQFF
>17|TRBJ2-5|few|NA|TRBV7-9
TGTGCCAGCAGCTTAGCGTTGGTAGGGGAGTCAACCGAGACCCAGTACTTC
CASSLALVGESTETQYF
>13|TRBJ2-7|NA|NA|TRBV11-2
TGTGCCAGCAGCTTATGGGGACGGGACGAGCAGTACTTC
CASSLWGRDEQYF
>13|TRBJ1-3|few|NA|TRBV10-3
TGTGCCACCGCCAGCGCTATAGGAAACACCATATATTTT
CATASAIGNTIYF
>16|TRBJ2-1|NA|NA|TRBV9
TGTGCCAGCAGCGTAGTCCCGGGGGGCCCCTACAATGAGCAGTTCTTC
CASSVVPGGPYNEQFF
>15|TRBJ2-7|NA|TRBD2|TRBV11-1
TGTGCCAGCAGCTTAATGGTAGCGGGAGGGAACGAGCAGTACTTC
CASSLMVAGGNEQYF
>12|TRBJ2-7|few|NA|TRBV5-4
TGTGCCAGCAGCGGGGACCTATACGAGCAGTACTTC
CASSGDLYEQYF
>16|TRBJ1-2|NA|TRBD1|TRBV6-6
TGTGCCAGCTACCCTCCCGTGACAGGGGGCCTCTATGGCTACACCTTC
CASYPPVTGGLYGYTF
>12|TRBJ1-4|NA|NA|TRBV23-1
TGCGCCAGCAGTCTGGACGGGGAAAAACTGTTTTTT
CASSLDGEKLFF
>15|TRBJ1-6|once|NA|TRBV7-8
TGTGCCAGCAGCTTAACGGGGTCCTATAATTCACCCCTCCACTTT
CASSLTGSYNSPLHF
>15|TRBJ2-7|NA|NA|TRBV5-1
TGCGCCAGCAGCTTGGCCCGCGGTACCTATTCCAAGCAGTACTTC
CASSLARGTYSKQYF
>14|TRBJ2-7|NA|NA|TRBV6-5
TGTGCCAGCAGTAACTTCCGGGGGTCCTACGAGCAGTACTTC
CASSNFRGSYEQYF
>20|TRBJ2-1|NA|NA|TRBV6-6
TGTGCCAGCAGCCACAGTTCCCCCTTATCCCGGGGACTTTACTACAATGAGCAGTTCTTC
CASSHSSPLSRGLYYNEQFF
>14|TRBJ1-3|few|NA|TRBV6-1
TGTGCCAGCAGTGAAGCGCAGGTTGGAAACACCATATATTTT
CASSEAQVGNTIYF
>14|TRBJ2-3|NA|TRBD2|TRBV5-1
TGCGCCAGCAGCTTAACCGGGGGGTTAGATACGCAGTATTTT
CASSLTGGLDTQYF
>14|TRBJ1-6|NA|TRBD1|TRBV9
TGTGCCAGCAGCGTAGGAGACAGGGGTTCACCCCTCCACTTT
CASSVGDRGSPLHF
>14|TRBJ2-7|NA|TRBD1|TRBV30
TGTGCCTGGAGTCGCGGACAGGCCACCTACGAGCAGTACTTC
CAWSRGQATYEQYF
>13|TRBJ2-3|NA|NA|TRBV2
TGTGCCAGCAGTCTAGGCCCCACAGATACGCAGTATTTT
CASSLGPTDTQYF
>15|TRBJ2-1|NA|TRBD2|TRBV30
TGTGCCTGGAGTGGTAGGCTAGCGGTATACAATGAGCAGTTCTTC
CAWSGRLAVYNEQFF
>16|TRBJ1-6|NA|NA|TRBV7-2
TGTGCCAGCAGCGAAGACAACGCGAGCTTTAATTCACCCCTCCACTTT
CASSEDNASFNSPLHF
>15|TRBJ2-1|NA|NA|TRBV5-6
TGTGCCAGCAGTTCCGACAGGAGACCCTACAATGAGCAGTTCTTC
CASSSDRRPYNEQFF
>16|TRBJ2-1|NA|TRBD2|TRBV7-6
TGTGCCAGCAGCCCCCCGACTAGCGGGATTCACAATGAGCAGTTCTTC
CASSPPTSGIHNEQFF
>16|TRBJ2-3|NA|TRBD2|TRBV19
TGTGCCAGTAGTATGAGCGGGGCCGGGGAGGCAGATACGCAGTATTTT
CASSMSGAGEADTQYF
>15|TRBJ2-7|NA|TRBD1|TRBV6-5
TGTGCCAGCAGTTACGATAGGGGGCAATCCTACGAGCAGTACTTC
CASSYDRGQSYEQYF
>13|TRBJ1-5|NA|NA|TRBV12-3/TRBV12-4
TGTGCCAGCAGTCGGGCAGGGGCCCAGCCCCAGCATTTT
CASSRAGAQPQHF
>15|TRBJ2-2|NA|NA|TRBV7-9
TGTGCCAGCAGCTTAGGACCTCCGGACACCGGGGAGCTGTTTTTT
CASSLGPPDTGELFF
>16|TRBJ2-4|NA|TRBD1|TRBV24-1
TGTGCCACCAGTGCCACCCCCGGGACAGGGGTAAACATTCAGTACTTC
CATSATPGTGVNIQYF
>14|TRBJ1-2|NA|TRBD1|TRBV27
TGTGCCAGCAGTTCAGGGACAGGGGCCGTGAGGTACACCTTC
CASSSGTGAVRYTF
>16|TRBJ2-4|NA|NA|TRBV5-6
TGTGCCAGCAGTCGTGTGCTCACTAGTGGAGAAAACATTCAGTACTTC
CASSRVLTSGENIQYF
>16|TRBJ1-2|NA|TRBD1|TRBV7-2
TGTGCCAGCAGCTTAGCCCCTGGCGCAGGGGGCTATGGCTACACCTTC
CASSLAPGAGGYGYTF
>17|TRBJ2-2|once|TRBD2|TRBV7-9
TGTGCCAGCAGCCCCTGGACTAGCGGGAGATCGGGCGGGGAGCTGTTTTTT
CASSPWTSGRSGGELFF
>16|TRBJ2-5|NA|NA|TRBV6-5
TGTGCCAGCAGTTATGGTCGTGGGCCCACCCTACAGACCCAGTACTTC
CASSYGRGPTLQTQYF